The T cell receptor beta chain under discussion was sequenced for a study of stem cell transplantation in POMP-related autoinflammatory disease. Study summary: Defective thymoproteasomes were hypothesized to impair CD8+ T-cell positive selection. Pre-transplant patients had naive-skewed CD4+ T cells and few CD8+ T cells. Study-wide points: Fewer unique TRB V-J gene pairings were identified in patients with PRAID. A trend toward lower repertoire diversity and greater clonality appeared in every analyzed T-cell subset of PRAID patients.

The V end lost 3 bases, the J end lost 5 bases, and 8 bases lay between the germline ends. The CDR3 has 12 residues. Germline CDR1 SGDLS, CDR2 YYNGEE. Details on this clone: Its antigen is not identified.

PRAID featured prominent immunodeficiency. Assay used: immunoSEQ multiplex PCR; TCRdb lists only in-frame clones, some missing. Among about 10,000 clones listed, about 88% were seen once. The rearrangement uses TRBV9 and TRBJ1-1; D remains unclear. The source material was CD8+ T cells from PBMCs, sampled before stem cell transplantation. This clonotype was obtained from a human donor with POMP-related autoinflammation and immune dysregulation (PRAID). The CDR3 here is CASSAGATEAFF. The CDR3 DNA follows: TGTGCCAGCAGCGCCGGAGCGACTGAAGCTTTCTTT. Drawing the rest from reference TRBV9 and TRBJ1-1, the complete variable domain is DSGVTQTPKHLITATGQRVTLRCSPRSGDLSVYWYQQSLDQGLQFLIQYYNGEERAKGNILERFSAQQFPDLHSELNLSSLELGDSALYFCASSAGATEAFFGQGTRLTVV.